The source of this T cell receptor (beta chain) is a study of cytomegalovirus exposure and HLA in healthy donors. Study-level points and caveats: Earlier analysis looked at TCR beta V segments, and most were productive about 90% or about 30% of the time. In a later analysis, V- and J-gene trimming of beta chains associated with a DCLRE1C missense variant, replicated independently.

This clone came up a few times. Its matching antigen is unknown. The PCR was carried out with 60 Vbeta primers and 13 Jbeta primers. Profiling relied on immunoSEQ multiplex PCR, and the TCRdb table lists in-frame clones only, not all of them. Among 140,000 to 150,000 clones listed, roughly 9.8% were seen once. The study sampled nominally healthy donors, though unrecorded immune exposures were likely. This CDR3 has 16 residues. The specimen was PBMCs. The chain joins TRBV21-1 to TRBJ1-2; TRBD1, the D gene given by the table, was not confirmed from the DNA. TRBV21-1 counts as a pseudogene. The origin of this receptor is a man between 45 and 60 years old in good health and CMV-seronegative. The CDR3: CASSNSSDSSLFGYTF. The CDR3 nucleotides read TGTGCCAGCAGCAATTCCTCGGACAGTTCCCTTTTTGGCTACACCTTC.